This T cell receptor (beta chain) was observed in a study of blood T cell repertoires in COVID-19 (dated by TCRdb to 2018 to 2021). Context from the whole study: Collaborator samples came from the United States, Italy and Spain and covered acute and convalescent phases of COVID-19. The repertoires were made available in a free public database intended to serve as a resource for research on the immune response to SARS-CoV-2. The dataset comprised deeply sampled blood TCRbeta repertoires from subjects exposed to, actively infected with, or recovered from COVID-19. Where available, HLA class I and class II types were obtained from metadata supplied by the sample provider rather than from assay-based typing. Nearly every sample came with metadata listing a de-identified subject ID, COVID-19 status, age in years and sex. The samples were drawn from two sources: the first 160 participants of the ongoing ImmuneRACE study, and 1,254 subjects contributed by 6 global collaborators. The prospective study material was composed of cDNA or gDNA derived from T cells, B-cell-depleted T cells, or PBMCs. Results the study describes overall, beyond this receptor: The quantity of clinical and demographic metadata differed by source and by participant and was supplied without curation.

In the case of this clone: Its antigen specificity is not known. No base qualities exist here, and no much larger clone lies one base off it.

TCRbeta CDR3 regions were amplified from genomic DNA using the immunoSEQ Assay, a bias-controlled multiplex PCR. The paper's data handling went like this. Nucleated cell counts per sample were estimated from amplification of reference gene primers within the assay. To quantify the absolute abundance of each unique TCRbeta CDR3 rearrangement, sequence reads were collapsed and filtered. Productive Simpson clonality was computed per sample as the square root of Simpson's diversity index over productive rearrangements. TCRdb provides this immuneACCESS table in a form limited to in-frame rearrangements. Some clones are lacking; in checked studies, under half of them reflect an unresolved V gene, and why the rest are absent is not known. V, J and clone size are those of that table, while D and trimming were read from the DNA. In all, the sample holds roughly 160,000 clones, and 65% to 85% of those were seen once. The top ten clonotypes cover 10% to 15% of the sample.

Participants in the prospective study were enrolled through a virtual design, were aged about 18 to 100 years, and lived in roughly 24 United States geographic areas. Cohort assignment in the prospective study relied on participant-reported clinical history from a screening survey and a study questionnaire. Recovered participants in ImmuneRACE Cohort 3 were defined by two consecutive negative NP/OP PCR tests, clearance by a healthcare professional, or resolution of symptoms. Each participant in the prospective study had whole blood, serum and a nasopharyngeal or oropharyngeal swab collected by mobile phlebotomists. Participants in the prospective study had the option to provide additional blood draws and questionnaires over a roughly 2-month period. Before DNA extraction, blood samples from the prospective study were shipped at room temperature or frozen. The CDR3 goes from the cysteine to the phenylalanine over 15 residues. Just CDR3 DNA is preserved here, 45 bases in frame from base 1. Between the V and J ends, shortened by 0 bases and 5 bases respectively, the junction contains 13 bases. Reading the germline V gene gives CDR1 MGHRA and CDR2 YSYEKL.

The sequencing sample was made of PBMCs or T cells enriched from blood (not recorded which). The rearrangement combines TRBV4-1 with TRBJ1-1; TRBD1 is possibly the D segment (5 matching bases). The sequence derives from a woman aged 60-75 years who had recovered from COVID-19. CDR3 sequence: CASSQDRQGGTEAFF. The DNA reads TGCGCCAGCAGCCAAGATCGGCAGGGTGGGACTGAAGCTTTCTTT.